This TCR beta chain was observed in a study of T cells in Graves' hyperthyroidism and ophthalmopathy. Study-wide results and limits: Most thyroid clonotypes with frequency above 0.001 were detected in blood. A model of 13 V-J features distinguished ophthalmopathy from stable hyperthyroidism.

It was RNA transcripts that yielded the amplified TCR beta CDR3 regions. When the TCR CDR3 underwent first-round RT-PCR, the HTBI primer set was used. In TCRdb, the multiplex PCR reads were re-called with MiXCR into one record per CDR3 protein. The top ten clones hold 4.3% of a sample with about 610,000 distinct CDR3 sequences, approximately 14% of them seen once. Each diagnosis was grounded in clinical symptoms, serum thyroxine and TRAb, thyroid ultrasound, and orbital computed tomography. The source of the PBMCs was around 9 ml of fresh peripheral blood. Details on this clonotype: Its antigen is as yet unknown.

Germline V gene sequence: CDR1 MNHEY, CDR2 SVGAGI. This CDR3 has 14 residues. The V end lost 2 bases, the J end lost 5 bases, and 13 bases lay between the germline ends. The material sequenced was blood. The source is a woman in her 40s with Graves' ophthalmopathy. The rearrangement links TRBV6-5 to TRBJ2-7; D possibly corresponds to TRBD1 (5 bases). Written as DNA, the CDR3 is TGTGCCAGCAGTTACGCCAGGGTGGGCCACGAGCAGTACTTC. This gives the protein CASSYARVGHEQYF.